This TCR beta chain originates from a study of early T cells in non-severe SARS-CoV-2 infection. TCRdb re-called the 5' RACE reads through MiXCR, storing one row per CDR3 protein. Among fewer than 85,000 distinct CDR3 sequences, 11% were seen once, and the ten largest hold around 12%. The ends lost 9 bases at V and 5 bases at J; junction bases unmatched: 15. The CDR3 sequence is 16 residues long. Looked up from germline, CDR1 is SNHLY and CDR2 is FYNNEI. The sequences come from whole blood, collected at baseline. The TCR originated in an adult who was a healthcare worker with PCR-confirmed SARS-CoV-2 infection or an uninfected control (not recorded which). V and J are TRBV2 and TRBJ2-1; 8 positions agree with TRBD2. CDR3 region: CASDPSVAGLNNEQFF. The CDR3 nucleotides read TGTGCCAGTGACCCGTCCGTAGCGGGGCTTAACAATGAGCAGTTCTTC.